These T cell receptor beta chains were read from a single sample in a study of shared clonotypes between healthy human individuals. Clones were read by immunoSEQ multiplex PCR, and TCRdb kept only the in-frame ones, dropping some. The repertoire consists of about 1 million clones, with 70% to 80% occurring once and the leading ten covering about 1.5%. Material: memory CD4+ T cells sorted from blood. These TCRs come from a young man in good health. CDR3s include the opening cysteine and the closing phenylalanine or tryptophan. D genes are given only for firm matches. Some rows mark clone size as missing; the rest say once, few, many or name a class of expanded clone.

d_call | j_call | v_call | clone_size | cdr3_nt | cdr3_aa
TRBD1 | TRBJ2-5 | TRBV5-6 | - | TGTGCCAGCAGCCTAGGGACAGGGACGGAGACCCAGTACTTC | CASSLGTGTETQYF
- | TRBJ1-1 | TRBV7-8 | - | TGTGCCAGCAGCTTAATGGACGGGACTGAAGCTTTCTTT | CASSLMDGTEAFF
- | TRBJ1-1 | TRBV4-1 | - | TGCGCCAGCAGCCAAGAAGGATGGGGTAAAGAAGCTTTCTTT | CASSQEGWGKEAFF
TRBD1 | TRBJ1-5 | TRBV19 | - | TGTGCCAGTGGAGAGACCGGGACAGGGGGTCAGCCCCAGCATTTT | CASGETGTGGQPQHF
- | TRBJ1-1 | TRBV9 | few | TGTGCCAGCAGTGGACTGGCCGGGGGAGCATTT | CASSGLAGGAF
TRBD2 | TRBJ2-5 | TRBV15 | - | TGTGCCACCAGCAGAGGGGGCGGGGGGGCCGAAGAGACCCAGTACTTC | CATSRGGGGAEETQYF
- | TRBJ2-5 | TRBV6-5 | - | TGTGCCAGTCGCACCGTGCAAGAGACCCAGTACTTC | CASRTVQETQYF
- | TRBJ2-3 | TRBV18 | - | TGTGCCAGCTCACTAGCGGTAAGCACAGATACGCAGTATTTT | CASSLAVSTDTQYF
TRBD1 | TRBJ1-1 | TRBV6-1 | - | TGTGCCAGCAGTGTCAACACAGGGGTGGGCACTGAAGCTTTCTTT | CASSVNTGVGTEAFF
TRBD2 | TRBJ2-1 | TRBV9 | - | TGTGCCAGCAGCGTAGGGACGCGGGGACTAGCGTACGACAATGAGCAGTTCTTC | CASSVGTRGLAYDNEQFF
TRBD1 | TRBJ1-1 | TRBV29-1 | - | TGCAGCGTTGCCCGACAGGGGGGGAACACTGAAGCTTTCTTT | CSVARQGGNTEAFF
- | TRBJ2-3 | TRBV18 | - | TGTGCCAGCCCCCGTGGAGGGTGGACAGATACGCAGTATTTT | CASPRGGWTDTQYF
- | TRBJ2-1 | TRBV2 | - | TGTGCCAGCAGTGAGGTCGAGCGGGCCTACAATGAGCAGTTCTTC | CASSEVERAYNEQFF
- | TRBJ1-4 | TRBV30 | - | TGTGCCTGGAGTCACAGACAGGAAAAACTGTTTTTT | CAWSHRQEKLFF
- | TRBJ2-7 | TRBV6-6 | - | TGTGCCAGCAGCCCTACCCATAAACCCTACGAGCAGTACTTC | CASSPTHKPYEQYF
- | TRBJ1-1 | TRBV6-1 | - | TGTGCCAGCGCCTGGACAGCTGAAGCTTTCTTT | CASAWTAEAFF
TRBD2 | TRBJ2-3 | TRBV11-2 | - | TGTGCCAGCAGCTTAGATCAGGGAACTAGCGGGAGAGCAGATACGCAGTATTTT | CASSLDQGTSGRADTQYF
TRBD1 | TRBJ2-4 | TRBV10-2 | - | TGCGCCAGCGGGGACAGGGGTCTCAAAAACATTCAGTACTTC | CASGDRGLKNIQYF
TRBD2 | TRBJ2-5 | TRBV2 | - | TGTGCCAGCAGGCGGGGACTAGCGGGAGGAGCGGGGGAGACCCAGTACTTC | CASRRGLAGGAGETQYF
- | TRBJ1-4 | TRBV6-1 | - | TGTGCCAGCAGTGGGCAAACTAATGAAAAACTGTTTTTT | CASSGQTNEKLFF
TRBD1 | TRBJ2-7 | TRBV6-1 | few | TGTGCCAGCAGTCCGGGACAGGGTCTCAACGAGCAGTACTTC | CASSPGQGLNEQYF
TRBD1 | TRBJ1-3 | TRBV5-1 | many | TGCGCCAGCAGCCTAGGGACAGCCTCTGGAAACACCATATATTTT | CASSLGTASGNTIYF
- | TRBJ1-2 | TRBV5-1 | - | TGCGCCAGCACCTACGACAGCTCTTATGGCTACACCTTC | CASTYDSSYGYTF
- | TRBJ2-1 | TRBV10-3 | - | TGTGCCATCAGTGAGCGGGACTCCCATGAGCAGTTCTTC | CAISERDSHEQFF
TRBD2 | TRBJ2-1 | TRBV5-1 | - | TGCGCCAGCAGCTTGGAGGGAGGGCCAGCTGAGCAGTTCTTC | CASSLEGGPAEQFF
- | TRBJ1-5 | TRBV19 | - | TGTGCCAGTAGTGGACCCCTCGCGAATCAGCCCCAGCATTTT | CASSGPLANQPQHF
- | TRBJ1-5 | TRBV7-2 | - | TGTGCCAGCAGCTTAGTCGGGGCTGGGACGTCCTATAGCAATCAGCCCCAGCATTTT | CASSLVGAGTSYSNQPQHF
- | TRBJ2-5 | TRBV25-1 | - | TGTGCCAGCAGTGAGGGGATCGCGGGGACCCAAGAGACCCAGTACTTC | CASSEGIAGTQETQYF
TRBD2 | TRBJ2-7 | TRBV7-9 | - | TGTGCCAGCACCTTAGCGGGAGGGCCCCACGAGCAGTACTTC | CASTLAGGPHEQYF
- | TRBJ1-2 | TRBV15 | - | TGTGCCACCAGCAGAGATCTTACAGGCACTAACTATGGCTACACCTTC | CATSRDLTGTNYGYTF
- | TRBJ1-1 | TRBV15 | - | TGTGCCACCAGCAGACAGGGGCCCACTGAAGCTTTCTTT | CATSRQGPTEAFF